What follows describes a single TCR beta chain. Method: immunoSEQ multiplex PCR; TCRdb's copy keeps in-frame clones and lacks some. Among 110,000 to 150,000 clones, 80% were seen once, and the ten largest hold around 3.7%. The V and J ends lost 0 bases and 0 bases, in that order; junction bases with no gene match: 1. Germline values: CDR1 ENHRY, CDR2 SYGVKD. CDR3 size: 16 residues. These data belong to a study of blood T cell repertoires in COVID-19. The sequence was obtained from a man in his 70s who had recovered from COVID-19. What was sequenced was peripheral blood. The V and J genes are TRBV10-3 and TRBJ2-7, with TRBD2 matching over 11 bases. In DNA form, the CDR3 reads TGTGCCATCAGTGAGTCGACTAGCGGGAACTCCTACGAGCAGTACTTC. Translation: CAISESTSGNSYEQYF.